This T cell receptor beta chain was recovered during a study of shared clonotypes between healthy human individuals. The repertoire was sequenced with immunoSEQ multiplex PCR; TCRdb's copy has only in-frame clones and lacks some. The table lists some 2,100,000 clones, about 93% of them singletons. In the case of this clone: Its antigen is currently unknown.

Terminally differentiated effector memory CD45RA+ cells were excluded by CCR7 positive selection of CD45RO-negative cells. Participating donors were healthy, HIV-negative adults free of recent acute infections or vaccinations. The germline CDR1 and CDR2 sequences are MDHEN and SYDVKM. The germline V and J ends were trimmed by 4 bases and 3 bases, with 7 bases remaining between them. The CDR3 is 12 amino acids. Study observations and caveats: Genetic and exposure-history diversity was limited by the few donors.

The source of this sequence is a man between 18 and 29 years old in good health. Some clones in this sample may be carry-over from other donors' samples. Material for sequencing was naive CD8+ T cells from PBMCs. J is TRBJ2-7 and V is TRBV28; D not certain. The CDR3 here is CASSSWDYEQYF. The CDR3 DNA sequence: TGTGCCAGCAGTTCGTGGGACTACGAGCAGTACTTC.